This T cell receptor (beta chain) was recorded in a study of identifying expanded T cells in peripheral blood. General study results and limits: Over approximately two and four weeks, about 15 and 19 clones changed, versus approximately 1.2 between replicates. Clone count variance between roughly 2-week samples rose with total template count.

Trimming pared 6 bases from V and 3 bases from J, leaving 19 bases between. This CDR3 is built from 15 residues. The germline CDR1 and CDR2 sequences are SGDLS and YYNGEE. To note about this clone: The target antigen is unknown.

Healthy donors had no documented immune events, such as infections, while sampled. Generated by immunoSEQ multiplex PCR, the TCRdb table keeps only in-frame clones and is missing some. This table holds 95,000 to 100,000 clones, around 85% found once. Sequencing used blood. This chain joins TRBV9 and TRBJ2-7; TRBD1 or TRBD2 may be the D gene (5 bases each). This TCR came from a person aged 18 to 69 in good health. This CDR3 reads CASTEGPANLYEQYF. The CDR3 DNA follows: TGTGCCAGCACCGAGGGGCCAGCGAACCTCTACGAGCAGTACTTC.